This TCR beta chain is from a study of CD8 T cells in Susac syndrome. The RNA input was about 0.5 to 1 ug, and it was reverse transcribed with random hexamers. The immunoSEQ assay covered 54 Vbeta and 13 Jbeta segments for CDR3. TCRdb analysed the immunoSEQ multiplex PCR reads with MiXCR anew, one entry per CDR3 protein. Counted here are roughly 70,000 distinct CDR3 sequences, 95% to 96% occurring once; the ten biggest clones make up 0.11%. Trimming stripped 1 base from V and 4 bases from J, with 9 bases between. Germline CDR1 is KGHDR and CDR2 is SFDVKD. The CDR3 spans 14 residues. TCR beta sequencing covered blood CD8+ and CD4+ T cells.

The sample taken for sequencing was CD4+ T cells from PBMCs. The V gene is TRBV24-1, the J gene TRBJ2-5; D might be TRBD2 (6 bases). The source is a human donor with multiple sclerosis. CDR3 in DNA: TGTGCCACCAGTGATTTTGTGGGAGGAGAGACCCAGTACTTC. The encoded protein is CATSDFVGGETQYF.